This T cell receptor (beta chain) is drawn from a study of OX40 agonist ivuxolimab in advanced cancers. Study at large: Averaging 60 years in age, with a range of roughly 23 to 80, the cohort was 65% to 85% male.

Study-level findings and limits: Low normalized T-cell clonal expansion was additionally recorded for some nonresponders. With doses of 0.1 to 3.0 mg/kg, CD4+ and CD8+ blood T cells had undergone clonal expansion by week 6.

TCRdb's table, derived via immunoSEQ multiplex PCR, lists solely in-frame clones and lacks some. This sample has approximately 58,000 clones, with roughly 84% found just once. Germline lookup yields CDR1 MDHEN and CDR2 SYDVKM. This CDR3 is 15 amino acids long. The V gene end was trimmed by 4 bases and the J gene end by 4 bases; junction bases not matched to a gene: 9. As to this clone: Its antigen is currently unknown.

The material sequenced was CD4+ or CD8+ T cells sorted from blood, taken in a trial of the OX40 agonist ivuxolimab. The rearrangement joins TRBV28 to TRBJ2-7; 8 positions match TRBD1. This receptor was obtained from an adult with an advanced solid tumor such as melanoma, head and neck, liver or kidney cancer. The CDR3 here is CASSSRDRRLYEQYF. The CDR3, as DNA: TGTGCCAGCAGTTCGCGGGACAGGCGCCTTTACGAGCAGTACTTC.